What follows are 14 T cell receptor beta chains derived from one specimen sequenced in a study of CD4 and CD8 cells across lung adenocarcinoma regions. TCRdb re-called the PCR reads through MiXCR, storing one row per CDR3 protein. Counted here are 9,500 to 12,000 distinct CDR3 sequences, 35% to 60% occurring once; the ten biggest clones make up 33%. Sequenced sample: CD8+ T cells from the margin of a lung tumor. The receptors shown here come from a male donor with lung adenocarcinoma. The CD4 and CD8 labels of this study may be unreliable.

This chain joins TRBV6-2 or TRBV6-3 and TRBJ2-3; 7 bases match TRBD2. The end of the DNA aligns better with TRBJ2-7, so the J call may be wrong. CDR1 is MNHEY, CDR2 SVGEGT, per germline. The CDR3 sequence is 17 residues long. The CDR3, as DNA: TGTGCCAGCAGCCACAGACCGGGACTACCAAGCACAGATACGCAGTACTTC. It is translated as CASSHRPGLPSTDTQYF.

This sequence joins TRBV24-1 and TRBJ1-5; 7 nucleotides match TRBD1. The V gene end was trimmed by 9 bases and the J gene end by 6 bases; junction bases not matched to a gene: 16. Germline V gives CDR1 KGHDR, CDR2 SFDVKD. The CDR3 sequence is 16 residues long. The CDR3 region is CATSTGGGTWSQPQHF. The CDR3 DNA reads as TGTGCCACCTCGACTGGAGGGGGCACGTGGAGTCAGCCCCAGCATTTT.

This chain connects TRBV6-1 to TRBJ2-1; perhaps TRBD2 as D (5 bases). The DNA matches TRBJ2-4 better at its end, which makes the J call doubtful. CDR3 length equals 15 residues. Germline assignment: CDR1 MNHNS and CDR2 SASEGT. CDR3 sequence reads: CASSRSGSFLNIQYF. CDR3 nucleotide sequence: TGTGCCAGCAGCCGGTCGGGGAGTTTTCTAAACATTCAGTACTTC.

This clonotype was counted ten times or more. The CDR3: CASSEYDEQYF. The CDR3 DNA is TGCGCCAGCAGTGAGTATGACGAGCAGTACTTC. V usage is TRBV10-1 and J usage is TRBJ2-1, with unresolved D. The J call is in doubt because the DNA end fits TRBJ2-7 better. The CDR3 consists of 11 residues. Germline V lookup: CDR1 WNHNN, CDR2 SYGVQD (reference sequence).

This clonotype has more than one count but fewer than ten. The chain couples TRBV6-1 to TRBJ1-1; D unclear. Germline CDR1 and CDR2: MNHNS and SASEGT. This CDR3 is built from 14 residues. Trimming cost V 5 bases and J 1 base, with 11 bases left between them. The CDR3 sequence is CASSLRLKNTEAFF. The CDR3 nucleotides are TGTGCCAGCAGTCTCCGGCTTAAGAACACTGAAGCTTTCTTT.

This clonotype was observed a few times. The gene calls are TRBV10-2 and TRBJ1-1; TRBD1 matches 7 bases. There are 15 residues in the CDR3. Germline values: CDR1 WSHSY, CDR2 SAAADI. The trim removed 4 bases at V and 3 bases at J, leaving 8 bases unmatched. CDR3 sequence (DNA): TGCGCCAGCAGTGCGACAGGGAGGGGGGACACTGAAGCTTTCTTT. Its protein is CASSATGRGDTEAFF.

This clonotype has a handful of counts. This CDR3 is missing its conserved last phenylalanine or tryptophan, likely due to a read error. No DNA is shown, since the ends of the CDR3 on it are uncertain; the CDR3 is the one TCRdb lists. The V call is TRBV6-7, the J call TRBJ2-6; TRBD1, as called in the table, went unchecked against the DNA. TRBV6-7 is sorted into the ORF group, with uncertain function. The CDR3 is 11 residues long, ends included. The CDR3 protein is CCPQHFKQPGS.

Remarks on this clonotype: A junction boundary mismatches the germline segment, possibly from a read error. CDR3 protein: CASSPGNDEQYF. CDR3 nucleotides: TGTGCCAGCAGTCCTGGGAACGATGAGCAGTACTTT. The V and J genes are TRBV6-1 and TRBJ2-1, with D hard to call. Germline V lookup: CDR1 MNHNS, CDR2 SASEGT. The CDR3 sequence is 12 residues long.

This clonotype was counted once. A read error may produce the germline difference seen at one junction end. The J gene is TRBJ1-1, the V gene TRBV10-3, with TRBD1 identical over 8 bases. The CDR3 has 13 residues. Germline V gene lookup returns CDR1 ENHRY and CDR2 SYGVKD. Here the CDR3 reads CASQDREDTESFF. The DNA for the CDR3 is TGTGCCAGTCAGGACAGGGAGGACACTGAATCTTTCTTT.

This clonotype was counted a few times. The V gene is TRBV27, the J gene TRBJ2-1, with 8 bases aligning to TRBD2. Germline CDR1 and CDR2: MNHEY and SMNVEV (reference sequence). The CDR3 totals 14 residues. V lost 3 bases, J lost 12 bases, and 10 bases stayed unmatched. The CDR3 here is CASSFFGRGGSQFF. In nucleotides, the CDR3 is TGTGCCAGCAGTTTTTTCGGGAGGGGAGGGTCGCAGTTCTTC.

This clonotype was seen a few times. CDR3 nucleotide sequence: TGTGCCAGCAGTTTCCGGGCAGGTCGCCCCCAAGGATCCGAGCAGTACTTC. Translated: CASSFRAGRPQGSEQYF. The V call is TRBV27, the J call TRBJ2-6; D unclear. Near its end, the DNA agrees better with TRBJ2-7, so the J call may be wrong. CDR1 and CDR2 from the germline V gene are MNHEY and SMNVEV (reference sequence). This CDR3 contains 17 residues.

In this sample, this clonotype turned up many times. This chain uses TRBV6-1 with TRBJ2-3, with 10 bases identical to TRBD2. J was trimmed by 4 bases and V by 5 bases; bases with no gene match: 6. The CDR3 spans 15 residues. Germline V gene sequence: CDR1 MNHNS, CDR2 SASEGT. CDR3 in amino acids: CASSPSGGGPDTQYF. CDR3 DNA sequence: TGTGCCAGCAGTCCGAGCGGGGGGGGACCAGATACGCAGTATTTT.

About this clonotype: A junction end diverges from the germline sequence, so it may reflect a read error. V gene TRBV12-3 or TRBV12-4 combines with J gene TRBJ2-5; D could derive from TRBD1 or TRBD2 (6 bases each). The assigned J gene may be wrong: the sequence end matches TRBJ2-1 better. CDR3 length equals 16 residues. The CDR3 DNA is TGTGCCAGCAGGTGTGACGGGGGCGGGGTCCACAATGACCAGTTCTTC. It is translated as CASRCDGGGVHNDQFF.

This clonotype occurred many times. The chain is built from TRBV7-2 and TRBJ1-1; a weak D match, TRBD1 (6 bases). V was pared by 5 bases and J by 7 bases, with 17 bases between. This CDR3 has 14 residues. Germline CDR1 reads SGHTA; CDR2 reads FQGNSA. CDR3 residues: CASSRISGAYEAFF. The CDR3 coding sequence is TGTGCCAGCAGCCGAATCTCGGGGGCTTATGAAGCTTTCTTT.